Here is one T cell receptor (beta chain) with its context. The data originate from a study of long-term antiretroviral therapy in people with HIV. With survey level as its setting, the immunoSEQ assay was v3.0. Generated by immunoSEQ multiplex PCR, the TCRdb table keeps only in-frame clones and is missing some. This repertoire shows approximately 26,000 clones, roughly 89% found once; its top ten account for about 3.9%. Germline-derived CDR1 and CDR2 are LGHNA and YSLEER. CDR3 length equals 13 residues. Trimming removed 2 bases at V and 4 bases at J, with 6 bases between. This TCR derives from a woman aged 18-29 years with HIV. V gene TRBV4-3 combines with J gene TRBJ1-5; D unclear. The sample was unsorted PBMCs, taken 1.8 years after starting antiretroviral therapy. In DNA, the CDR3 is TGCGCCAGCAGCCAAAGTCAGAATCAGCCCCAGCATTTT. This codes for CASSQSQNQPQHF.